Following are 23 T cell receptor beta chains from one sample sequenced in a study of blood T cell repertoires in COVID-19 (dated by TCRdb to 2019 to 2021). Libraries came from the immunoSEQ multiplex PCR assay. Drawn from immuneACCESS, this table holds only the in-frame rearrangements with V and J called that TCRdb kept. Clones are partly lost; checked studies trace under half to an unresolved V gene and leave the rest unexplained. The table for this sample lists fewer than 110,000 clones; around 87% of them were counted only once. The ten biggest clones cover around a tenth of the sample. Sequencing was performed on peripheral blood. The receptors originated from a woman under 40 with acute or convalescent COVID-19.

This clone was seen once. The chain couples TRBV9 to TRBJ2-2; TRBD1 matches at 10 bases. After removal of 7 bases from V and 1 base from J, the junction contained 7 bases not matched to a gene. The length of the CDR3 is 16 residues. Germline lookup yields CDR1 SGDLS and CDR2 YYNGEE. The CDR3 nucleotides read TGTGCCAGCGAGCTAGGGGACAGGGGGAACACCGGGGAGCTGTTTTTT. Its protein product is CASELGDRGNTGELFF.

The V gene is TRBV3-1 (or the pseudogene TRBV3-2), the J gene TRBJ1-1, with D possibly being TRBD1 (5 bases). Germline CDR1 LGHDT, CDR2 YNNKEL (reference sequence). The ends were cut back, 7 bases at V and 2 bases at J, with 14 bases in the middle. This CDR3 spans 14 amino acids. The CDR3 spells CASNVHGANTEAFF. CDR3 sequence (DNA): TGTGCCAGCAACGTTCATGGGGCAAACACTGAAGCTTTCTTT.

The chain has TRBV4-1 and TRBJ2-1, with 10 bases matching TRBD1. V lost 2 bases to trimming and J lost 8 bases; unmatched junction nucleotides: 6. Germline CDR1 reads MGHRA; CDR2 reads YSYEKL. This CDR3 is 15 amino acids long. DNA of the CDR3: TGCGCCAGCAGCCAAAGACAGGGGGCCGGGGATGAGCAGTTCTTC. Translating it yields CASSQRQGAGDEQFF.

The CDR3 nucleotides are TGTGCCAGCAGCTCGATGCCAAGCGCTGGAAACACCATATATTTT. This translates into CASSSMPSAGNTIYF. The gene calls are TRBV5-6 and TRBJ1-3, with D uncertain. This CDR3 is 15 amino acids long. CDR1 is SGHDT and CDR2 is YYEEEE in the germline V gene. Trimming cost V 3 bases and J 2 bases, with 12 bases left between them.

The chain joins TRBV29-1 to TRBJ2-4, with 9 bases aligning to TRBD1. CDR1 and CDR2 from the germline V gene are SQVTM and ANQGSEA. After removal of 6 bases from V and 12 bases from J, the junction contained 12 bases not matched to a gene. The CDR3 extends over 13 amino acids. The CDR3 DNA reads as TGCAGCGTGATCACAAGGGACAGGGTGGGTCAGTACTTC. Translating gives CSVITRDRVGQYF.

The gene calls are TRBV6-5 and TRBJ1-6, with D possibly TRBD1 on 5 matching bases. The germline CDR1 and CDR2 sequences are MNHEY and SVGAGI. The CDR3 runs 13 residues. V was shortened by 6 bases and J by 4 bases, with 7 bases between the two germline ends. Written as DNA, the CDR3 is TGTGCCAGCAGCGGGGGATATAATTCACCCCTCCACTTT. Translation gives CASSGGYNSPLHF.

V and J are TRBV6-4 and TRBJ2-7, with D hard to call. Trimming removed 6 bases from V and 5 bases from J, with 11 bases in between. CDR1 is MRHNA, CDR2 SNTAGT, per germline. The CDR3 runs to 12 residues. The CDR3 is CASSSLRNEQYF. Here the CDR3 DNA reads TGTGCCAGCAGCTCACTCCGTAACGAGCAGTACTTC.

The count of this clone is one. This chain links TRBV7-3 with TRBJ2-3; TRBD2 agrees at 8 bases. Per germline, CDR1 SGHTA and CDR2 FQGTGA. With 5 bases clipped from V and 3 bases from J, the junction kept 4 bases outside the gene matches. CDR3 length equals 14 residues. The CDR3, as DNA: TGTGCCAGCAGCCCCGCGGGGGGTACAGATACGCAGTATTTT. It translates to CASSPAGGTDTQYF.

The chain carries TRBV2 and TRBJ2-1; 8 bases line up with TRBD1. Germline V gene sequence: CDR1 SNHLY, CDR2 FYNNEI. This CDR3 spans 15 amino acids. V dropped 8 bases and J dropped 1; count of bases not matched to a gene: 7. DNA for the CDR3: TGTGCCAGCGGTAGGACAGGGTTATCCTACAATGAGCAGTTCTTC. Translated, it gives CASGRTGLSYNEQFF.

The table lists this clone with a few counts. This chain uses TRBV4-2 with TRBJ1-6; D might be TRBD1 (5 bases). Germline V lookup: CDR1 LGHNA, CDR2 YNFKEQ. The ends were cut back, 1 base at V and 4 bases at J, with 8 bases in the middle. CDR3 length: 15 residues. The CDR3 bases are TGTGCCAGCAGCCAAGGGGGGGATTATAATTCACCCCTCCACTTT. It specifies CASSQGGDYNSPLHF.

CDR3 DNA sequence: TGTGCCAGCAGCTTATACCCTCGACAGGGCTATGGCTACACCTTC. Translating gives CASSLYPRQGYGYTF. The chain recombines TRBV6-5 with TRBJ1-2, with 7 bases lining up with TRBD1. Trimming removed 6 bases from V and 4 bases from J; junction bases left unmatched: 11. Germline CDR1 and CDR2: MNHEY and SVGAGI. The CDR3 spans 15 residues.

The chain recombines TRBV4-2 with TRBJ1-1; no firm D call. Looked up from germline, CDR1 is LGHNA and CDR2 is YNFKEQ. The V end was cut by 0 bases, the J end by 1 base, with 6 bases between. The CDR3 spans 14 residues. DNA for the CDR3: TGTGCCAGCAGCCAAGATCCTTCGAACACTGAAGCTTTCTTT. Encoded protein: CASSQDPSNTEAFF.

The chain recombines TRBV27 with TRBJ2-3; TRBD1 matches 8 bases. The V segment lost 5 bases and the J segment 3 bases; nucleotides outside the gene matches: 4. This CDR3 region has 14 residues. Germline V CDR1 and CDR2: MNHEY, SMNVEV (reference sequence). The CDR3 protein is CASSPRGRTDTQYF. The CDR3 nucleotides are TGTGCCAGCAGTCCCAGGGGGCGTACAGATACGCAGTATTTT.

V gene TRBV2 combines with J gene TRBJ1-2, with D perhaps matching TRBD1 (6 bases). The CDR3 runs to 15 residues. Trimming cost V 6 bases and J 5 bases, with 19 bases left between them. Germline CDR1 SNHLY, CDR2 FYNNEI. The CDR3 spells CASRINRQVGYGYTF. The CDR3 DNA follows: TGTGCCAGCAGAATCAACCGACAGGTGGGGTATGGCTACACCTTC.

The J gene is TRBJ2-2, the V gene TRBV7-3; no reliable D call. The V gene lost 1 base and the J gene lost 4 bases, with 7 bases spanning the gap. The length of the CDR3 is 14 residues. CDR1 and CDR2 (germline): SGHTA, FQGTGA. The CDR3 protein is CASSLNPSTGELFF. The CDR3 DNA sequence: TGTGCCAGCAGCTTAAACCCTAGCACCGGGGAGCTGTTTTTT.

The gene calls are TRBV27 and TRBJ2-7, with D perhaps matching TRBD1 (6 bases). The V gene lost 3 bases and the J gene lost 1 base, with 13 bases spanning the gap. The CDR3 loop spans 15 amino acids. Looked up from germline, CDR1 is MNHEY and CDR2 is SMNVEV (reference sequence). The CDR3 DNA reads as TGTGCCAGCAGTTTTGGGGGAAGGGGGTCCTACGAGCAGTACTTC. It yields the protein CASSFGGRGSYEQYF.

The chain is built from TRBV7-9 and TRBJ1-1, with TRBD1 matching over 7 bases. Looked up from germline, CDR1 is SEHNR and CDR2 is FQNEAQ (reference sequence). J lost 2 bases, V lost 1 base, and 1 base had no gene match. The CDR3 has 14 amino acids. The CDR3 DNA sequence: TGTGCCAGCAGCTTAGGGGACAGTAACACTGAAGCTTTCTTT. Its protein product is CASSLGDSNTEAFF.

The chain is built from TRBV19 and TRBJ2-3; no definite D call. Trimming pared 5 bases from V and 0 bases from J, leaving 12 bases between. Germline CDR1 reads LNHDA; CDR2 reads SQIVND (reference sequence). The CDR3 is 15 residues long. The CDR3 region is CASSPQKTSTDTQYF. DNA for the CDR3: TGTGCCAGTAGTCCCCAAAAAACTAGCACAGATACGCAGTATTTT.

The V call is TRBV24-1, the J call TRBJ2-2; no firm D call. CDR1 and CDR2 (germline): KGHDR, SFDVKD. There are 14 residues in the CDR3. V lost 7 bases, J lost 3 bases, and 11 bases lay in between. The CDR3 DNA reads TGTGCCACCAGCCCACAGAAAGACACCGGGGAGCTGTTTTTT. Protein sequence: CATSPQKDTGELFF.

This clone was found a few times. The chain carries TRBV30 and TRBJ1-6; D gene unclear. CDR1 is GTSNPN, CDR2 SVGIG, per germline (reference sequence). This CDR3 region has 15 residues. Trimming cost V 3 bases and J 2 bases, with 11 bases left between them. As DNA, the CDR3 is TGTGCCTGGAGCCAACAGCTAACCTATAATTCACCCCTCCACTTT. Translation gives CAWSQQLTYNSPLHF.

The chain couples TRBV28 to TRBJ2-7; D might be TRBD2 (7 bases). Trimming shortened V by 3 bases and J by 0 bases, and 12 bases separated the two germline ends. CDR3 length equals 15 residues. Germline loops: CDR1 MDHEN, CDR2 SYDVKM. The CDR3 DNA follows: TGTGCCAGCAGTTTTAGGGGGGGGCACTCCTACGAGCAGTACTTC. Protein: CASSFRGGHSYEQYF.

V usage is TRBV20-1 and J usage is TRBJ2-7; D perhaps matches TRBD2 (5 bases). V lost 5 bases and J 6 bases, leaving 11 bases between the germline ends. Germline values: CDR1 DFQATT, CDR2 SNEGSKA (reference sequence). The CDR3 contains 11 residues. The CDR3 region is CSAPGGFEQYF. The CDR3 nucleotides are TGCAGTGCTCCCGGAGGATTCGAGCAGTACTTC.

This rearrangement joins TRBV10-3 to TRBJ1-6; unclear D gene. The CDR3 is made up of 12 amino acids. Germline loops: CDR1 ENHRY, CDR2 SYGVKD. The V gene lost 3 bases and the J gene lost 8 bases, with 5 bases spanning the gap. CDR3 DNA sequence: TGTGCCATCAGTGACGGAGATTCACCCCTCCACTTT. This codes for CAISDGDSPLHF.